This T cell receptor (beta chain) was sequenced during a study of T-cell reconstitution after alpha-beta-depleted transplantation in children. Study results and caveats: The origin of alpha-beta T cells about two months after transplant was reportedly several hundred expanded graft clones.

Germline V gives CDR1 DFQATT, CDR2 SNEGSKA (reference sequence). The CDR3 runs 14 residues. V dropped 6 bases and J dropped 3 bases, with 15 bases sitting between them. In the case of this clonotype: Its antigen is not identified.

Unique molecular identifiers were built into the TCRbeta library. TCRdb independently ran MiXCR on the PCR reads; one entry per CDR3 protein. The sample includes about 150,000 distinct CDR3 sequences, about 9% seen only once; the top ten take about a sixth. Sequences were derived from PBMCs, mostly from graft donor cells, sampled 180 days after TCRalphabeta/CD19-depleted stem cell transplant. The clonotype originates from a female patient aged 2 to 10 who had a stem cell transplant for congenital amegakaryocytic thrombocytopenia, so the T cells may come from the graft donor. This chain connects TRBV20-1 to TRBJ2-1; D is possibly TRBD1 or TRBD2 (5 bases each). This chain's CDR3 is CSASRGPNYNEQFF. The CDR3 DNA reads TGCAGTGCGTCGAGGGGCCCTAACTACAATGAGCAGTTCTTC.